This T cell receptor beta chain was recorded in a study of T cells in Graves' hyperthyroidism and ophthalmopathy. Amplified TCR beta CDR3 regions came from RNA transcripts. An initial round of RT-PCR targeting the TCR CDR3 relied on the HTBI primer set. TCRdb itself ran the multiplex PCR reads through MiXCR, one entry per CDR3 protein. The data contain over 250,000 distinct CDR3 sequences, over 15% of them singletons. Regarding the study as a whole: In blood, most of the thyroid clonotypes expanded above 0.001 were also present.

The table lists this clonotype with many counts. Its antigen is unidentified. Trimming removed 4 bases at V and 9 bases at J, with 19 bases between. The CDR3 totals 16 residues. Germline V gene sequence: CDR1 MGHDK, CDR2 SYGVNS. Researchers barred patients who had uncontrolled infection, other autoimmune disease, pregnancy or lactation. Diagnoses were established using clinical symptoms, serum thyroxine and TRAb, thyroid ultrasound and orbital computed tomography. Sequenced: blood. This receptor was identified in a woman aged 55-70 years with Graves' ophthalmopathy. The gene calls are TRBV25-1 and TRBJ1-6; possibly TRBD1 for D (5 bases). The CDR3 DNA follows: TGTGCCAGCAGTGCCTATAGTGGGGCCGGGGCTTCACCCCTCCACTTT. This sequence encodes CASSAYSGAGASPLHF.